This T cell receptor beta chain was obtained from a study of technical replicates of blood from a few donors. Trimming at V came to 6 bases and at J to 2 bases, leaving 5 bases not matched to a gene. CDR1 and CDR2 (germline): MNHEY, SVGAGI. The CDR3 extends over 14 amino acids. Data came from immunoSEQ multiplex PCR; TCRdb stores just in-frame clones and leaves some out. The top ten clones hold under 0.5% of a sample with 79,000 or so clones, 80% to 95% of them seen once. Sequenced sample: T cells isolated from PBMCs. This receptor was identified in a human donor in good health. V is TRBV6-5 and J is TRBJ2-5, with TRBD1 matching 8 bases. The CDR3 is CASSRGQVQETQYF. CDR3 DNA sequence: TGTGCCAGCAGCCGGGGACAGGTGCAAGAGACCCAGTACTTC.